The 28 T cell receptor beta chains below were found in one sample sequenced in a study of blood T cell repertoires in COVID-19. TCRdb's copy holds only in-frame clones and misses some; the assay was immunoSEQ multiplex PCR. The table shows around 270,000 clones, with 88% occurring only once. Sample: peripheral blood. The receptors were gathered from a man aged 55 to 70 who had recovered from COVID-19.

CDR3 DNA: TGCAGCGTTAAACTAGACAGGGGGTATGGCTACACCTTC. Amino acids: CSVKLDRGYGYTF. J is TRBJ1-2 and V is TRBV29-1; TRBD1 matches 9 bases. The CDR3 runs to 13 residues. The V gene end was trimmed by 5 bases and the J gene end by 5 bases; junction bases not matched to a gene: 6. Germline V gene lookup returns CDR1 SQVTM and CDR2 ANQGSEA.

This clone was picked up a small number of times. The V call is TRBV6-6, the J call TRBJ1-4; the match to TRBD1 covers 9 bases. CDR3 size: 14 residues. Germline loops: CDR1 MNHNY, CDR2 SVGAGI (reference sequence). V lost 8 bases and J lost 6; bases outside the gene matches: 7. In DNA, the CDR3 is TGTGCCAGCCGACAACAGGGGGCTGATGAAAAACTGTTTTTT. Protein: CASRQQGADEKLFF.

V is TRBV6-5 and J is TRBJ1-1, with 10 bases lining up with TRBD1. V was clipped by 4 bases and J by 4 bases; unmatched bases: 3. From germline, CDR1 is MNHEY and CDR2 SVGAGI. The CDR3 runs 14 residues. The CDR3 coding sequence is TGTGCCAGCAGTTCCGGGACAGGGGTCACTGAAGCTTTCTTT. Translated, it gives CASSSGTGVTEAFF.

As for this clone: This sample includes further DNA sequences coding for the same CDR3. CDR3 loop: CASSIRGSGTEAFF. CDR3 nucleotide sequence: TGTGCCAGTAGTATCCGGGGATCGGGCACTGAAGCTTTCTTT. The genes are TRBV19 and TRBJ1-1; D is ambiguous. V was clipped by 3 bases and J by 4 bases, with 12 bases between them. The CDR3 contains 14 residues. Germline lookup yields CDR1 LNHDA and CDR2 SQIVND (reference sequence).

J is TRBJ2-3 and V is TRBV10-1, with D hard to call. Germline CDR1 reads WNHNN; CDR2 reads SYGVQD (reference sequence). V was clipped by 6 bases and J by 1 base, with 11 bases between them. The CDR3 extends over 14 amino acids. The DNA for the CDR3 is TGCGCCAGCAGCGGTGGGCTCCGCACAGATACGCAGTATTTT. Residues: CASSGGLRTDTQYF.

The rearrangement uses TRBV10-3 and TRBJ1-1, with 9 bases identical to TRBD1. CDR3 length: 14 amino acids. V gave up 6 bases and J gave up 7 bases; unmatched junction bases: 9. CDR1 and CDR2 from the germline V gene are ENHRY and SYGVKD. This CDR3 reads CAIRAGTGLFEAFF. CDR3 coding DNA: TGTGCCATCAGAGCCGGGACAGGGTTGTTTGAAGCTTTCTTT.

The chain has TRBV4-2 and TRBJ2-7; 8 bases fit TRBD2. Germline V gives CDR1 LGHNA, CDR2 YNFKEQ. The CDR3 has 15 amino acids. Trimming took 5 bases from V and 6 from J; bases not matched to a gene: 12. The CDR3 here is CASSRVPGTRSEQYF. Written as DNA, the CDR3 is TGTGCCAGCAGCAGAGTTCCCGGGACTAGGTCCGAGCAGTACTTC.

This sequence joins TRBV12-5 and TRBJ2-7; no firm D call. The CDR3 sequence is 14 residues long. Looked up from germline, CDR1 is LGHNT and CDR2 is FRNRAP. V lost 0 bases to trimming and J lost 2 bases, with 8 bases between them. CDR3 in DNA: TGTGCTAGTGGTTTGGTTGGGCGTACCTACGAGCAGTACTTC. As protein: CASGLVGRTYEQYF.

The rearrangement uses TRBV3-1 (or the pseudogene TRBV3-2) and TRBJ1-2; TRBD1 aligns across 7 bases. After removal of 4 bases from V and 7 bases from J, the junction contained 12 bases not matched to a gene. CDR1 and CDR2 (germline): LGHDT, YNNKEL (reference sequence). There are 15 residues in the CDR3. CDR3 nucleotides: TGTGCCAGCAGCCCCCGAGGACTTGGACAGGCTGGCTACACCTTC. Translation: CASSPRGLGQAGYTF.

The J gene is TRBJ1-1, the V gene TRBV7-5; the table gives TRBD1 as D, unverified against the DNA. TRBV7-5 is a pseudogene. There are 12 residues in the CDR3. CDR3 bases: TGTGCCAGAACAGGGTCGGCCACTGAAGCTTTCTTT. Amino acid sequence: CARTGSATEAFF.

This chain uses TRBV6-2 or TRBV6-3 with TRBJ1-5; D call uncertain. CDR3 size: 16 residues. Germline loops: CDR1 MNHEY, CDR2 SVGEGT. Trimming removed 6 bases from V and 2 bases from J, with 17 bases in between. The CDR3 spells CASSPPGMEGNQPQHF. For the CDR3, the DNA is TGTGCCAGCAGCCCTCCCGGGATGGAGGGCAATCAGCCCCAGCATTTT.

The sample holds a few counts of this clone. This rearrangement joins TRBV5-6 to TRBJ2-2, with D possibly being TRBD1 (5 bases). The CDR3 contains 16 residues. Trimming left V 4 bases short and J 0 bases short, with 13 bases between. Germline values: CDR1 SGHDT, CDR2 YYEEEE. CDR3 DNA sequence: TGTGCCAGCAGCCACTACAGGCAGACGAACACCGGGGAGCTGTTTTTT. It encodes CASSHYRQTNTGELFF.

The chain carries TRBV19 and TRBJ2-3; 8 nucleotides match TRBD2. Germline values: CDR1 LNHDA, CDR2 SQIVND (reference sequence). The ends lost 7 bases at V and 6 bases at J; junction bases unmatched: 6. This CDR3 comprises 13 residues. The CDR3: CASKTGGLDTQYF. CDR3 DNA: TGTGCCAGTAAGACGGGAGGGTTGGATACGCAGTATTTT.

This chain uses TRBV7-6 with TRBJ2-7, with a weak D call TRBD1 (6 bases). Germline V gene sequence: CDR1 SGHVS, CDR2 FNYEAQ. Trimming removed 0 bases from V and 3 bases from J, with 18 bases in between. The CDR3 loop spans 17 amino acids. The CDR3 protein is CASSLAPISRGDYEQYF. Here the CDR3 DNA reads TGTGCCAGCAGCTTAGCCCCTATAAGCAGGGGAGACTACGAGCAGTACTTC.

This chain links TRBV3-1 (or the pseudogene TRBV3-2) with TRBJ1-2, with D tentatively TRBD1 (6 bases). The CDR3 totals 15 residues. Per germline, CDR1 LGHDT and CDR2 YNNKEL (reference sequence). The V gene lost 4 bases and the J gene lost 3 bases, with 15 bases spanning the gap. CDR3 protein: CASSRTGNAHYGYTF. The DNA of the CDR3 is TGTGCCAGCAGCCGAACAGGGAATGCGCACTATGGCTACACCTTC.

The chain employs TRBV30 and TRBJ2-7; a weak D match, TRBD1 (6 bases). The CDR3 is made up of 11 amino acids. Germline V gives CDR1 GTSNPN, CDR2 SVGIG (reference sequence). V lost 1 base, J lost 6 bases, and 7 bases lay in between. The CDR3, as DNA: TGTGCCTGGAGTGGGACAGCCGAGCAGTACTTC. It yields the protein CAWSGTAEQYF. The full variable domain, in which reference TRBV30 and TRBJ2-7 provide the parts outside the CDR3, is SQTIHQWPATLVQPVGSPLSLECTVEGTSNPNLYWYRQAAGRGLQLLFYSVGIGQISSEVPQNLSASRPQDRQFILSSKKLLLSDSGFYLCAWSGTAEQYFGPGTRLTVT.

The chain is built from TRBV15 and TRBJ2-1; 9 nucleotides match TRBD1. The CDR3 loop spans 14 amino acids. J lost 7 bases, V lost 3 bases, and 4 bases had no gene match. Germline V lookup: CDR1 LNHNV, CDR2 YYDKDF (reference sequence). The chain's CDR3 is CATSSGTGSNEQFF. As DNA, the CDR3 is TGTGCCACCAGCAGCGGGACAGGGTCAAATGAGCAGTTCTTC.

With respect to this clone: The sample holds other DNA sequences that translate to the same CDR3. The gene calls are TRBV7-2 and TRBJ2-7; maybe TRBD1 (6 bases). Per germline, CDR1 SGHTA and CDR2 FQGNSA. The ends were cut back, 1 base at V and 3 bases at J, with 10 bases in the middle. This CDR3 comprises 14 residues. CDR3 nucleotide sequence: TGTGCCAGCAGCTTAGGGGACACAAGCTACGAGCAGTACTTC. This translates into CASSLGDTSYEQYF.

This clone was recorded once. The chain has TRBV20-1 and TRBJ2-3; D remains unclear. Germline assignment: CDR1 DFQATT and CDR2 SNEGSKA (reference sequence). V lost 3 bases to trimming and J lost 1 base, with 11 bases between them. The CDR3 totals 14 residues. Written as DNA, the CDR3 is TGCAGTGCTAGTTCTAGAGAGGGCACAGATACGCAGTATTTT. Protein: CSASSREGTDTQYF.

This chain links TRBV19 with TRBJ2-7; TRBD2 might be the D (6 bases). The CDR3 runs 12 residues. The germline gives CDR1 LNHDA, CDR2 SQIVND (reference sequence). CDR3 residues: CASGGDSWEQYF. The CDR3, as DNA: TGTGCTTCCGGAGGGGATTCCTGGGAGCAGTACTTC.

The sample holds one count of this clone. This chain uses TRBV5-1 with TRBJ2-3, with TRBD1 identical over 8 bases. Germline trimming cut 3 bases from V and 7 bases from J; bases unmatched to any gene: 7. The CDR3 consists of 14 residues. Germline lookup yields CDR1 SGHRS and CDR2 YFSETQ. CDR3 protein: CASSSDRVLYTQYF. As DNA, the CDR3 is TGCGCCAGCAGCTCGGACAGGGTTCTCTATACGCAGTATTTT.

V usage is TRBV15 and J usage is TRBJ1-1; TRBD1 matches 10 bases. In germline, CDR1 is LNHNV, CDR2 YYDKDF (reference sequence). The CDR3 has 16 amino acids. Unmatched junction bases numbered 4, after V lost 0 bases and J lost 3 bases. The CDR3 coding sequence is TGTGCCACCAGCAGAGATTTTGGACAGGGGGACACTGAAGCTTTCTTT. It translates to CATSRDFGQGDTEAFF.

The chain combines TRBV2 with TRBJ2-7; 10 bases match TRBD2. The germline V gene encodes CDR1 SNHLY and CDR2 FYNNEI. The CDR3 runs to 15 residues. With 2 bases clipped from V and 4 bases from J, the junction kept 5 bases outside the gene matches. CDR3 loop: CASSEIAGGPYEQYF. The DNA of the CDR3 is TGTGCCAGCAGTGAAATAGCGGGGGGACCTTACGAGCAGTACTTC. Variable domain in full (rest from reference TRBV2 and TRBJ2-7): EPEVTQTPSHQVTQMGQEVILRCVPISNHLYFYWYRQILGQKVEFLVSFYNNEISEKSEIFDDQFSVERPDGSNFTLKIRSTKLEDSAMYFCASSEIAGGPYEQYFGPGTRLTVT.

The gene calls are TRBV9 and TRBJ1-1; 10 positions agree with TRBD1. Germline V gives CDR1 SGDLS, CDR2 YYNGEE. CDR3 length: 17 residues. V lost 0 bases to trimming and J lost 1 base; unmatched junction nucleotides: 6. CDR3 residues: CASSVAPGQGPNTEAFF. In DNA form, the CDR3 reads TGTGCCAGCAGCGTAGCCCCGGGACAGGGGCCGAACACTGAAGCTTTCTTT.

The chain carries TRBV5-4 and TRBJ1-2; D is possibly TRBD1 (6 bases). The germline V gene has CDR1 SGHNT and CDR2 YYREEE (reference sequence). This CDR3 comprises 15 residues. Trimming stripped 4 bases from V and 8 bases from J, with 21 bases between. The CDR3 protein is CASSPRGSREDGYTF. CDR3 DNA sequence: TGTGCCAGCAGCCCGAGGGGGAGTCGGGAAGACGGCTACACCTTC.

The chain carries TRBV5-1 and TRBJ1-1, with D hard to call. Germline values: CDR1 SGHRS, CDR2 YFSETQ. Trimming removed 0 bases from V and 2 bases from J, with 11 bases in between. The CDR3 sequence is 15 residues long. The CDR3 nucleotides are TGCGCCAGCAGCTTGGCCCCGGGGTACAACACTGAAGCTTTCTTT. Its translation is CASSLAPGYNTEAFF.

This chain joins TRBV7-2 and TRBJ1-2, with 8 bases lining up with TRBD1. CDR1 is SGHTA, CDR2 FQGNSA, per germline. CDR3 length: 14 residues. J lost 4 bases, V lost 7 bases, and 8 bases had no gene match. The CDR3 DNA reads TGTGCCAGCACCGCCCCGACAGGGGCCTATGGCTACACCTTC. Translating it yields CASTAPTGAYGYTF.

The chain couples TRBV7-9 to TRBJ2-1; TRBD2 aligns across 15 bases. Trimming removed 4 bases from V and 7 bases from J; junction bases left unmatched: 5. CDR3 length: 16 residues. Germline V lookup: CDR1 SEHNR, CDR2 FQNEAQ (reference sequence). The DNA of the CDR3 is TGTGCCAGCAGCTCCCGGACTAGCGGGGGGGCTAATGAGCAGTTCTTC. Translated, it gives CASSSRTSGGANEQFF.